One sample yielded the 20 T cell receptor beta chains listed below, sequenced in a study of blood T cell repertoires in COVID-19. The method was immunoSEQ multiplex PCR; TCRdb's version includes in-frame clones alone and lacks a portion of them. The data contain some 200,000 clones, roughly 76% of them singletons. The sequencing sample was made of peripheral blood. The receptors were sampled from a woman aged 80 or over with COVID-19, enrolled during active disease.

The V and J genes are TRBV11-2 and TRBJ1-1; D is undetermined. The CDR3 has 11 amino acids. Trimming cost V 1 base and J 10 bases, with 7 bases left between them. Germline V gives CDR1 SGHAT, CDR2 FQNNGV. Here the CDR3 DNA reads TGTGCCAGCAGCTTAGCCGGAGGAGCTTTCTTT. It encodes CASSLAGGAFF. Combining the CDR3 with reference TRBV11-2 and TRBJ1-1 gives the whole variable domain EAGVAQSPRYKIIEKRQSVAFWCNPISGHATLYWYQQILGQGPKLLIQFQNNGVVDDSQLPKDRFSAERLKGVDSTLKIQPAKLEDSAVYLCASSLAGGAFFGQGTRLTVV.

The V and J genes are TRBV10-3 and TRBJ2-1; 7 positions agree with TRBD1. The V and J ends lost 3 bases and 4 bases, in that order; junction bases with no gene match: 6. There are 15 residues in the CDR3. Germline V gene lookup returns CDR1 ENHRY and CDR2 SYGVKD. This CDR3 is CAISDFGQEYNEQFF. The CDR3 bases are TGTGCCATCAGTGATTTCGGACAGGAGTACAATGAGCAGTTCTTC.

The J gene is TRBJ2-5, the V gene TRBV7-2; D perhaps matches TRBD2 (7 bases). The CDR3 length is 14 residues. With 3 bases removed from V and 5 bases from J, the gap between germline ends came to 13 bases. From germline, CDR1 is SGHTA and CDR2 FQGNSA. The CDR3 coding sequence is TGTGCCAGCAGCTTTGGTGCGGGGGCTGAGACCCAGTACTTC. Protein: CASSFGAGAETQYF. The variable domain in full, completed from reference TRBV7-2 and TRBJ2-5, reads GAGVSQSPSNKVTEKGKDVELRCDPISGHTALYWYRQSLGQGLEFLIYFQGNSAPDKSGLPSDRFSAERTGGSVSTLTIQRTQQEDSAVYLCASSFGAGAETQYFGPGTRLLVL.

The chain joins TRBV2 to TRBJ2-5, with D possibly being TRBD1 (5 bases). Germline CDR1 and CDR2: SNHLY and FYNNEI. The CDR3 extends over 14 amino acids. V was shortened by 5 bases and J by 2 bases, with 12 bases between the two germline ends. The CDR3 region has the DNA TGTGCCAGCAGTAGAGGACATGGTCAAGAGACCCAGTACTTC. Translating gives CASSRGHGQETQYF.

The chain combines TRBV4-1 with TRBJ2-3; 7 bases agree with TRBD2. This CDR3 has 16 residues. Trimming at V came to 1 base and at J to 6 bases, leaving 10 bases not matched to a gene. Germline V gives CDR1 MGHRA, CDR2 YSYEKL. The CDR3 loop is CASSQGLADQGDTQYF. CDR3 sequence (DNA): TGCGCCAGCAGCCAAGGCCTAGCGGACCAAGGGGATACGCAGTATTTT.

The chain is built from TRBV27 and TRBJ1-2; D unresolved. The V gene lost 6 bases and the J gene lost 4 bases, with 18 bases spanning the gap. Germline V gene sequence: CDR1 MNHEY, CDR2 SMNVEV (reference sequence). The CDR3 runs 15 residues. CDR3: CASSQTLQSFYGYTF. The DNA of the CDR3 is TGTGCCAGCAGCCAAACCCTACAGTCTTTCTATGGCTACACCTTC.

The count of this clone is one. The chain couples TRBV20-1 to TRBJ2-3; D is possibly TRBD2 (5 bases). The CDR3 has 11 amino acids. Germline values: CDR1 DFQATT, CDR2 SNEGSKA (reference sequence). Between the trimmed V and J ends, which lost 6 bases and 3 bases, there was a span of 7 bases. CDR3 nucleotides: TGCAGTGCGGGAGTTACAGATACGCAGTATTTT. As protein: CSAGVTDTQYF.

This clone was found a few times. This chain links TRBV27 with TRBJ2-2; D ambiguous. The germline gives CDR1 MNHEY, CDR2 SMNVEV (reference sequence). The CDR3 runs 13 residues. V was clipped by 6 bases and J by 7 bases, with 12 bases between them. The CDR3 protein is CASRPTEIGELFF. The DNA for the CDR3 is TGTGCCAGCAGACCGACGGAGATCGGGGAGCTGTTTTTT.

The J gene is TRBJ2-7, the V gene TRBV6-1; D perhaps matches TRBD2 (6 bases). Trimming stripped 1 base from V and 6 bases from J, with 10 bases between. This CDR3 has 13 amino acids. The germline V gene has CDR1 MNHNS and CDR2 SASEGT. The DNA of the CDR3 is TGTGCCAGCAGTGAAGTAATAGCGGCCGAGCAGTACTTC. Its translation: CASSEVIAAEQYF.

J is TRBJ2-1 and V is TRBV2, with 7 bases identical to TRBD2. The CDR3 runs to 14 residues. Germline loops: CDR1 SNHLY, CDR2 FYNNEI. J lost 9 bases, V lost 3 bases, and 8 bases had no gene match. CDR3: CASSDNRDYLEQFF. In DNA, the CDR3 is TGTGCCAGCAGTGACAATCGGGACTACCTTGAGCAGTTCTTC.

CDR3 region: CASRDSGQETQYF. CDR3 DNA: TGCGCCAGCAGGGACAGCGGCCAAGAGACCCAGTACTTC. This chain joins TRBV5-1 and TRBJ2-5, with TRBD1 as a possible D gene (6 bases). CDR1 and CDR2 (germline): SGHRS, YFSETQ. CDR3 length: 13 residues. Between the trimmed V and J ends, which lost 5 bases and 1 base, there was a span of 9 bases.

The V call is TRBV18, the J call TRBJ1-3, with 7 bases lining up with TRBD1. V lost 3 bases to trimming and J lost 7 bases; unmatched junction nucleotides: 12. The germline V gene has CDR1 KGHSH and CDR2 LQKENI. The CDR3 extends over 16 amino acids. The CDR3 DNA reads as TGTGCCAGCTCACCTCGACAGGGTATGGTTGAGAACACCATATATTTT. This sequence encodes CASSPRQGMVENTIYF.

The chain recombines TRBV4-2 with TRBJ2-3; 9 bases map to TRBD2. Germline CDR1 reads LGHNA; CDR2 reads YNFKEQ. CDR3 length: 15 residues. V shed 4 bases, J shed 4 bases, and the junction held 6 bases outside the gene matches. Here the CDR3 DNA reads TGTGCCAGCAGCCGACCTAGCGGGAATCCAGATACGCAGTATTTT. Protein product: CASSRPSGNPDTQYF.

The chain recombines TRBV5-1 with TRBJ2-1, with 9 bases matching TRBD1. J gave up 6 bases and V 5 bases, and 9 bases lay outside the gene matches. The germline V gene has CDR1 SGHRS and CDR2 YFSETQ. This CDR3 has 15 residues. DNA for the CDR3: TGCGCCAGCAGACCGGGACAGGGTTGGTCCAATGAGCAGTTCTTC. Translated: CASRPGQGWSNEQFF.

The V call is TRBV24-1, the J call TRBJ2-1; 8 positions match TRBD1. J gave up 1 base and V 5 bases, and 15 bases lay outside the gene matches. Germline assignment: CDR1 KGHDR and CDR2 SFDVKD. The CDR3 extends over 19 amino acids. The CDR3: CATSGTPGGDPGSYNEQFF. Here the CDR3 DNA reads TGTGCCACCAGTGGAACGCCAGGGGGCGACCCCGGATCCTACAATGAGCAGTTCTTC.

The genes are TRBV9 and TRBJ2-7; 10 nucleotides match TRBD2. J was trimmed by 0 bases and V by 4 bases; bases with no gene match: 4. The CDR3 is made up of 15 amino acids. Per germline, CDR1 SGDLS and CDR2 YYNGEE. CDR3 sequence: CASSQTSGFSYEQYF. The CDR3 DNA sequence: TGTGCCAGCAGCCAGACTAGCGGGTTCTCCTACGAGCAGTACTTC.

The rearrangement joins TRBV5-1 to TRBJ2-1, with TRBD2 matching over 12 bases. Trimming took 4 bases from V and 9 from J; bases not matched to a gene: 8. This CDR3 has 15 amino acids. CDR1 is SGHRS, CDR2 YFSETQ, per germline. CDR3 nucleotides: TGCGCCAGCAGCCTCGGACTAGCGGGAATGGGTGAGCAGTTCTTC. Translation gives CASSLGLAGMGEQFF.

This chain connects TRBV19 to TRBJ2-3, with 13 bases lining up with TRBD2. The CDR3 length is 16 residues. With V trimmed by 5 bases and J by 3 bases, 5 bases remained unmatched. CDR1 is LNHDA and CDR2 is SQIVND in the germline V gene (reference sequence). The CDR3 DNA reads TGTGCCAGTAGTCCACGGACTAGCGGGAGAACAGATACGCAGTATTTT. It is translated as CASSPRTSGRTDTQYF.

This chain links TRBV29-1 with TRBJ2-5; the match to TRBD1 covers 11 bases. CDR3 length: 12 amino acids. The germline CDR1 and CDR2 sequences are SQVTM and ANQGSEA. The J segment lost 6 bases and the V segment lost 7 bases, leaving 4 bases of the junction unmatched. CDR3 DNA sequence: TGCAGCGCAGGACAGGGGGCCCAGACCCAGTACTTC. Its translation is CSAGQGAQTQYF. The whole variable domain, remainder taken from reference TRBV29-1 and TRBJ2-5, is SAVISQKPSRDICQRGTSLTIQCQVDSQVTMMFWYRQQPGQSLTLIATANQGSEATYESGFVIDKFPISRPNLTFSTLTVSNMSPEDSSIYLCSAGQGAQTQYFGPGTRLLVL.

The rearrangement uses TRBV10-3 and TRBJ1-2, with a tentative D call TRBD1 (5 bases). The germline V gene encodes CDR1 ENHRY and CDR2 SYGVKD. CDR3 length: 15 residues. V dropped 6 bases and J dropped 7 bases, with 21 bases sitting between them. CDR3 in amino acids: CAISLTVFSYGGYTF. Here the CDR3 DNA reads TGTGCCATCAGCTTGACAGTTTTCTCCTATGGTGGCTACACCTTC.